These T cell receptor beta chains were read from a single sample in a study of shared clonotypes between healthy human individuals. The assay was immunoSEQ multiplex PCR, and TCRdb's table has in-frame clones only and misses some. This table has 2 million to 3 million clones, 80% to 95% appearing once. Sample: naive CD4+ T cells from PBMCs. These receptors originate from a man aged 18 to 35 in good health. Some clones in this sample may be carry-over from other donors' samples. The CDR3 runs from the conserved cysteine through the conserved F or W. The order of the fields is V gene, clone size, J gene, D gene, CDR3 protein, CDR3 DNA. D genes are given only for firm matches. Only some rows state a clone size, as once, few, many or a class for expanded clones.

>TRBV5-1|.|TRBJ1-1|.
CASSFPEMNTEAFF
TGCGCCAGCAGCTTCCCAGAGATGAACACTGAAGCTTTCTTT
>TRBV6-5|.|TRBJ1-2|TRBD1
CASSTGTGDVGYTF
TGTGCCAGCAGTACCGGGACAGGGGACGTGGGCTACACCTTC
>TRBV19|.|TRBJ1-5|.
CASSIGRILQPQHF
TGTGCCAGTAGTATCGGGCGGATCTTGCAGCCCCAGCATTTT
>TRBV29-1|once|TRBJ2-3|.
CSVAVRLVDTQYF
TGCAGCGTTGCTGTCCGTTTGGTTGATACGCAGTATTTT
>TRBV18|.|TRBJ1-5|.
CGQGQPPNSNQPQHF
TGTGGCCAGGGGCAGCCACCAAATAGCAATCAGCCCCAGCATTTT
>TRBV2|.|TRBJ2-7|.
CASSYFGVEQYF
TGTGCCAGCAGTTATTTCGGGGTCGAGCAGTACTTC
>TRBV28|once|TRBJ1-2|.
CASSLTSTLGGYTF
TGTGCCAGCAGTTTAACGTCCACCCTGGGGGGCTACACCTTC
>TRBV19|.|TRBJ1-4|.
CASGPWGEKLFF
TGTGCCAGTGGCCCATGGGGTGAAAAACTGTTTTTT
>TRBV28|.|TRBJ1-1|.
CASSTPEESEAFF
TGTGCCAGCAGTACCCCTGAAGAATCTGAAGCTTTCTTT
>TRBV6-6|.|TRBJ2-7|TRBD1
CASSQGAIDEQYF
TGTGCCAGCAGTCAGGGGGCCATCGACGAGCAGTACTTC
>TRBV7-2|.|TRBJ2-7|.
CASSLVALQGYEQYF
TGTGCCAGCAGCTTAGTAGCACTACAGGGCTACGAGCAGTACTTC
>TRBV6-5|.|TRBJ1-4|TRBD1
CASSYSFGQGEKLFF
TGTGCCAGCAGTTACTCTTTCGGACAGGGTGAAAAACTGTTTTTT
>TRBV10-3|once|TRBJ2-3|TRBD2
CATLGLEVPDTQYF
TGTGCCACCCTCGGACTAGAGGTCCCAGATACGCAGTATTTT
>TRBV5-1|.|TRBJ1-2|.
CASSLASGDGYTF
TGCGCCAGCAGCTTGGCTTCCGGGGATGGCTACACCTTC
>TRBV5-1|.|TRBJ1-1|TRBD1
CASSSGDRSNTEAFF
TGCGCCAGCAGCTCGGGGGACAGGTCGAACACTGAAGCTTTCTTT
>TRBV7-2|.|TRBJ2-1|.
CASSLGYKNEQFF
TGTGCCAGCAGCTTAGGCTATAAGAATGAGCAGTTCTTC
>TRBV7-8|.|TRBJ1-4|.
CASSPRFATNEKLFF
TGTGCCAGCAGCCCCCGGTTTGCAACTAATGAAAAACTGTTTTTT
>TRBV6-1|.|TRBJ1-1|.
CASRPRENTEAFF
TGTGCCAGCAGGCCCAGGGAGAACACTGAAGCTTTCTTT
>TRBV5-8|.|TRBJ2-5|TRBD1
CASSLTGQGGRETQYF
TGTGCCAGCAGCTTGACGGGACAGGGAGGTCGAGAGACCCAGTACTTC
>TRBV11-3|.|TRBJ2-1|.
CASSSDRGLSYNEQFF
TGTGCCAGCAGCTCCGACCGGGGTTTGTCCTACAATGAGCAGTTCTTC
>TRBV7-2|.|TRBJ1-2|.
CASSITRTASFYGYTF
TGTGCCAGCAGCATAACTCGGACAGCGAGTTTCTATGGCTACACCTTC
>TRBV5-1|.|TRBJ2-3|.
CASSLQGPSTDTQYF
TGCGCCAGCAGCTTGCAGGGGCCTAGCACAGATACGCAGTATTTT
>TRBV29-1|.|TRBJ2-4|.
CSASAENIQYF
TGCAGCGCCTCGGCAGAAAACATTCAGTACTTC